This passage covers 11 T cell receptor beta chains from one sample sequenced in a study of glioma-infiltrating T cells. Amplification of TCR alpha and beta CDR3 regions from RNA used iRepertoire nested multiplex PCR. Each CDR3 protein is one row after TCRdb ran MiXCR on the multiplex PCR reads. The table shows around 150,000 distinct CDR3 sequences, with 39% occurring only once. Sequencing was performed on glioma tissue, nonneoplastic brain tissue, or PBMCs (not recorded which). These receptors all come from a human donor with low-grade glioma or glioblastoma, undergoing nonglioma brain surgery, or in good health (not recorded which).

Regarding this clonotype: The junction and the germline gene differ at one end; a read error may be behind it. The chain is built from TRBV3-1 and TRBJ2-7; 8 bases map to TRBD2. Germline V gene sequence: CDR1 LGHDT, CDR2 YNNKEL (reference sequence). CDR3 length: 16 amino acids. CDR3 region: CASSKDGLAGSYEQYF. The CDR3 nucleotides are TGTGCCAGCAGCAAAGACGGCCTAGCGGGTTCCTACGAGCAGTACTTC.

This clonotype was seen a handful of times. This chain links TRBV14 with TRBJ1-1; D is unresolved. Trimming shortened V by 0 bases and J by 4 bases, and 12 bases separated the two germline ends. Germline V gene lookup returns CDR1 SGHDN and CDR2 FVKESK. The CDR3 extends over 15 amino acids. The CDR3 coding sequence is TGTGCCAGCAGCCAAGATGGGAGATTGAGCACTGAAGCTTTCTTT. Its protein is CASSQDGRLSTEAFF.

This clonotype was counted between two and nine times. This chain connects TRBV27 to TRBJ2-5; the match to TRBD2 covers 7 bases. Germline CDR1 reads MNHEY; CDR2 reads SMNVEV (reference sequence). V shed 5 bases and J 5 bases; nucleotides not matched to a gene: 11. This CDR3 has 15 residues. The CDR3 DNA reads as TGTGCCAGCAGTCCCCTGGGGGGGTACTTGGAGACCCAGTACTTC. Translation: CASSPLGGYLETQYF.

Notes on this clonotype: Because it lacks the conserved phenylalanine or tryptophan at the end, this CDR3 is likely a read error. CDR3 bases: TGCAGTGCTAGGGAAGGGTCAGGCCTATATGGCTACACCTTA. The encoded protein is CSAREGSGLYGYTL. V and J are TRBV20-1 and TRBJ1-2; D unresolved. The CDR3 covers 14 residues. Between the trimmed V and J ends, which lost 3 bases and 5 bases, there was a span of 16 bases. Germline V gives CDR1 DFQATT, CDR2 SNEGSKA (reference sequence).

V gene TRBV7-9 combines with J gene TRBJ1-6, with TRBD1 matching over 7 bases. With 4 bases clipped from V and 0 bases from J, the junction kept 3 bases outside the gene matches. The CDR3 length is 16 residues. Germline lookup yields CDR1 SEHNR and CDR2 FQNEAQ (reference sequence). The CDR3 reads CASSSTGSSYNSPLHF. The CDR3 bases are TGTGCCAGCAGCTCGACAGGGAGCTCCTATAATTCACCCCTCCACTTT.

This chain uses TRBV7-2 with TRBJ2-5, with TRBD2 matching 7 bases. The ends lost 2 bases at V and 3 bases at J; junction bases unmatched: 3. The CDR3 length is 14 residues. Per the germline V gene, CDR1 is SGHTA and CDR2 is FQGNSA. For the CDR3, the DNA is TGTGCCAGCAGCTTAAGTCTAGCGGAAGAGACCCAGTACTTC. Translated: CASSLSLAEETQYF.

The gene calls are TRBV6-1 and TRBJ1-2; no reliable D call. CDR3 length equals 13 residues. Germline CDR1 MNHNS, CDR2 SASEGT. V lost 7 bases to trimming and J lost 4 bases, with 13 bases between them. The CDR3 region has the DNA TGTGCCAGCACCAAAGGGCAGTTCTATGGCTACACCTTC. Protein product: CASTKGQFYGYTF.

This rearrangement joins TRBV20-1 to TRBJ2-5, with a weak D call TRBD2 (6 bases). Judging by the DNA end, TRBJ2-1 fits better; the J call may be wrong. CDR3 length equals 16 residues. The germline V gene encodes CDR1 DFQATT and CDR2 SNEGSKA (reference sequence). The CDR3, as DNA: TGCAGTGCTAGAGGAATATGGACTATCTCCTACAATGAGCAGTTCTTC. Encoded protein: CSARGIWTISYNEQFF.

This clonotype came up a few times. The chain joins TRBV28 to TRBJ2-5, with a tentative D call TRBD2 (6 bases). CDR3 size: 13 residues. Germline V gene sequence: CDR1 MDHEN, CDR2 SYDVKM. V was pared by 5 bases and J by 5 bases, with 12 bases between. The CDR3 DNA reads TGTGCCAGCAGTGATACTAGCACGGAGACCCAGTACTTC. Its protein product is CASSDTSTETQYF.

This rearrangement joins TRBV6-1 to TRBJ2-7; 8 bases map to TRBD1. CDR3 size: 16 residues. Germline V gives CDR1 MNHNS, CDR2 SASEGT. With 1 base clipped from V and 4 bases from J, the junction kept 9 bases outside the gene matches. In DNA form, the CDR3 reads TGTGCCAGCAGTGAAGTGGGACAGGTTTCTGGGTACGAGCAGTACTTC. As protein: CASSEVGQVSGYEQYF.

This clonotype occurred once. The V and J genes are TRBV18 and TRBJ2-5; no firm D call. The V and J ends lost 2 bases and 1 base respectively, with 8 bases between them. Germline CDR1 is KGHSH and CDR2 is LQKENI. This CDR3 is 14 amino acids long. The CDR3, as DNA: TGTGCCAGCTCACCATTCGACCTCCAAGAGACCCAGTACTTC. It translates to CASSPFDLQETQYF. The whole variable domain, remainder taken from reference TRBV18 and TRBJ2-5, is NAGVMQNPRHLVRRRGQEARLRCSPMKGHSHVYWYRQLPEEGLKFMVYLQKENIIDESGMPKERFSAEFPKEGPSILRIQQVVRGDSAAYFCASSPFDLQETQYFGPGTRLLVL.